Listed below are T cell receptor beta chains from one sample, sequenced in a study of T cell responses to AZD1222 COVID-19 vaccine. Profiling relied on immunoSEQ multiplex PCR, and the TCRdb table lists in-frame clones only, not all of them. Of roughly 120,000 clones listed, roughly 80% are singletons. This specimen consisted of peripheral blood, obtained on day 0 of AZD1222 vaccination. These receptor sequences come from an adult in good health. Each CDR3 is given with its conserved first and last residue. Each record gives: J gene, clone size, D gene, V gene, CDR3 protein, CDR3 DNA. The D gene is left open where the match is weak. Not every row has a clone size; where given, it reads once, few, many or a size class.

J: TRBJ2-1
size: .
D: TRBD2
V: TRBV18
CDR3: CASSPNPGRREGRPGEQFF
DNA: TGTGCCAGCTCACCAAATCCTGGTCGGCGGGAGGGCCGGCCGGGTGAGCAGTTCTTC

J: TRBJ1-4
size: .
D: .
V: TRBV5-1
CDR3: CASSLQGSNEKLFF
DNA: TGCGCCAGCAGCTTGCAGGGGTCTAATGAAAAACTGTTTTTT

J: TRBJ2-5
size: once
D: TRBD2
V: TRBV5-6
CDR3: CASSFLAGQETQYF
DNA: TGTGCCAGCAGCTTCCTAGCGGGGCAAGAGACCCAGTACTTC

J: TRBJ2-3
size: few
D: TRBD2
V: TRBV6-2/TRBV6-3
CDR3: CASNPGLAGDTQYF
DNA: TGTGCCAGCAACCCGGGACTAGCGGGAGATACGCAGTATTTT

J: TRBJ2-7
size: .
D: TRBD1
V: TRBV30
CDR3: CAWSVQGTASYEQYF
DNA: TGTGCCTGGAGTGTACAGGGGACAGCCTCCTACGAGCAGTACTTC

J: TRBJ1-5
size: few
D: .
V: TRBV5-6
CDR3: CASSLVGGSNQPQHF
DNA: TGTGCCAGCAGCTTAGTCGGAGGGAGCAATCAGCCCCAGCATTTT

J: TRBJ2-7
size: .
D: .
V: TRBV4-3
CDR3: CASSLGLSYEQYF
DNA: TGCGCCAGCAGCCTCGGACTAAGCTACGAGCAGTACTTC

J: TRBJ2-5
size: .
D: .
V: TRBV5-1
CDR3: CASSLIGSGGETQYF
DNA: TGCGCCAGCAGCTTGATTGGCAGTGGGGGAGAGACCCAGTACTTC

J: TRBJ1-4
size: .
D: TRBD1
V: TRBV7-2
CDR3: CASSSSTGRVEKLFF
DNA: TGTGCCAGCAGCTCCTCGACAGGGCGGGTGGAAAAACTGTTTTTT

J: TRBJ2-1
size: .
D: TRBD1
V: TRBV19
CDR3: CASSPTGGVVNEQFF
DNA: TGTGCCAGTAGCCCGACAGGGGGAGTAGTGAATGAGCAGTTCTTC

J: TRBJ2-1
size: .
D: .
V: TRBV5-1
CDR3: CASSFGTGSYNEQFF
DNA: TGCGCCAGCAGCTTTGGAACGGGCTCCTACAATGAGCAGTTCTTC

J: TRBJ2-5
size: .
D: TRBD2
V: TRBV27
CDR3: CASSFQLAGVETQYF
DNA: TGTGCCAGCAGTTTTCAACTAGCGGGAGTAGAGACCCAGTACTTC

J: TRBJ1-5
size: .
D: .
V: TRBV18
CDR3: CASSPGDFDQPQHF
DNA: TGTGCCAGCTCACCAGGGGATTTCGATCAGCCCCAGCATTTT

J: TRBJ2-3
size: .
D: TRBD2
V: TRBV5-1
CDR3: CASSRKLASDADTQYF
DNA: TGCGCCAGCAGCCGCAAACTAGCGAGTGATGCGGATACGCAGTATTTT

J: TRBJ2-7
size: .
D: TRBD2
V: TRBV15
CDR3: CATSRDRWGGEQYF
DNA: TGTGCCACCAGCAGGGACCGGTGGGGGGGCGAGCAGTACTTC

J: TRBJ1-4
size: .
D: .
V: TRBV2
CDR3: CASSRGFEKLFF
DNA: TGTGCCAGCAGTCGTGGGTTTGAAAAACTGTTTTTT

J: TRBJ2-1
size: few
D: TRBD1
V: TRBV29-1
CDR3: CSALRDRGYNEQFF
DNA: TGCAGCGCCCTCCGGGACAGGGGCTACAATGAGCAGTTCTTC

J: TRBJ2-2
size: .
D: .
V: TRBV28
CDR3: CASSLDAGELFF
DNA: TGTGCCAGCAGTTTAGATGCCGGGGAGCTGTTTTTT

J: TRBJ2-2
size: .
D: TRBD2
V: TRBV10-3
CDR3: CAINQLAGAPTGELFF
DNA: TGTGCCATCAACCAACTAGCGGGAGCACCCACCGGGGAGCTGTTTTTT

J: TRBJ2-1
size: .
D: TRBD2
V: TRBV11-3
CDR3: CASSLEIRLAGGYNEQFF
DNA: TGTGCCAGCAGCTTAGAAATCCGACTAGCGGGGGGATACAATGAGCAGTTCTTC

J: TRBJ2-3
size: few
D: TRBD1
V: TRBV6-5
CDR3: CASSYRDRVTDTQYF
DNA: TGTGCCAGCAGTTACCGGGACAGGGTCACAGATACGCAGTATTTT

J: TRBJ1-4
size: .
D: .
V: TRBV5-1
CDR3: CASSFVGEKLFF
DNA: TGCGCCAGCAGCTTCGTAGGGGAAAAACTGTTTTTT

J: TRBJ1-5
size: .
D: TRBD1
V: TRBV7-6
CDR3: CASSSGQGISNQPQHF
DNA: TGTGCCAGCAGCTCAGGACAGGGGATTAGCAATCAGCCCCAGCATTTT

J: TRBJ1-3
size: .
D: .
V: TRBV9
CDR3: CASSVAGGNTIYF
DNA: TGTGCCAGCAGCGTCGCGGGAGGAAACACCATATATTTT

J: TRBJ2-7
size: .
D: .
V: TRBV11-2
CDR3: CASSLGPEEEQYF
DNA: TGTGCCAGCAGCTTAGGGCCTGAAGAAGAGCAGTACTTC

J: TRBJ1-6
size: once
D: .
V: TRBV5-1
CDR3: CASSLASNLNSPLHF
DNA: TGCGCCAGCAGCTTGGCCAGTAATCTTAATTCACCCCTCCACTTT

J: TRBJ1-2
size: few
D: TRBD1
V: TRBV29-1
CDR3: CSVEDQTGGHYGYTF
DNA: TGCAGCGTTGAAGATCAGACAGGGGGGCACTATGGCTACACCTTC

J: TRBJ1-2
size: .
D: .
V: TRBV7-2
CDR3: CASSLGGGGYTF
DNA: TGTGCCAGCAGCTTAGGGGGAGGAGGCTACACCTTC

J: TRBJ1-4
size: .
D: TRBD1
V: TRBV14
CDR3: CASSFRQGTNEKLFF
DNA: TGTGCCAGCAGCTTTCGACAGGGGACTAATGAAAAACTGTTTTTT

J: TRBJ1-1
size: .
D: .
V: TRBV28
CDR3: CASSAPTGRVPEAFF
DNA: TGTGCCAGCAGTGCTCCAACAGGGAGGGTCCCTGAAGCTTTCTTT

J: TRBJ2-3
size: .
D: .
V: TRBV5-1
CDR3: CASSLRTEPTDTQYF
DNA: TGCGCCAGCAGCTTGCGTACAGAACCAACAGATACGCAGTATTTT

J: TRBJ1-5
size: .
D: TRBD1
V: TRBV18
CDR3: CASSPAYAGGQGKQPQHF
DNA: TGTGCCAGCTCACCGGCGTACGCAGGGGGGCAGGGTAAACAGCCCCAGCATTTT

J: TRBJ1-2
size: .
D: .
V: TRBV30
CDR3: CARLDLFQAQNGYTF
DNA: TGTGCCCGATTAGACCTTTTCCAAGCCCAGAATGGCTACACCTTC

J: TRBJ2-7
size: .
D: .
V: TRBV4-1
CDR3: CASSQDPPYEQYF
DNA: TGCGCCAGCAGCCAAGATCCCCCGTACGAGCAGTACTTC

J: TRBJ2-2
size: few
D: .
V: TRBV10-3
CDR3: CASSETTNTGELFF
DNA: TGTGCCAGCTCAGAGACCACGAACACCGGGGAGCTGTTTTTT

J: TRBJ2-3
size: .
D: TRBD2
V: TRBV6-4
CDR3: CASSDMGLGTDTQYF
DNA: TGTGCCAGCAGTGACATGGGACTAGGGACAGATACGCAGTATTTT